One and the same sample provided the 21 T cell receptor beta chains below, sequenced in a study of T cells in Graves' hyperthyroidism and ophthalmopathy. It was RNA transcripts that yielded the amplified TCR beta CDR3 regions. Primed by the HTBI set, a first-round RT-PCR was run on the TCR CDR3. TCRdb analysed the multiplex PCR reads with MiXCR anew, one entry per CDR3 protein. The sample carries about 700,000 distinct CDR3 sequences, about 15% recorded once. Sequenced input: blood. All receptors come from a woman in her late teens or twenties with Graves' hyperthyroidism.

This clonotype was seen repeatedly, ten times or more. The chain recombines TRBV27 with TRBJ2-1; maybe TRBD1 (5 bases). Germline CDR1 is MNHEY and CDR2 is SMNVEV (reference sequence). The CDR3 runs 17 residues. V was clipped by 4 bases and J by 0 bases, with 16 bases between them. The CDR3 bases are TGTGCCAGCAGTTCAATCCAGGGCCTCAGCTCCTACAATGAGCAGTTCTTC. Its protein product is CASSSIQGLSSYNEQFF.

This clonotype was counted at least ten times. The gene calls are TRBV20-1 and TRBJ2-3; no firm D call. The germline V gene has CDR1 DFQATT and CDR2 SNEGSKA (reference sequence). With 3 bases removed from V and 4 bases from J, the gap between germline ends came to 14 bases. CDR3 length equals 14 residues. For the CDR3, the DNA is TGCAGTGCTAGGGGCAGAGGAAGGCCAGATACGCAGTATTTT. It is translated as CSARGRGRPDTQYF.

CDR3 nucleotide sequence: TGCAGCGTTGAGGCTAGCGGTCGAAAATCCACAGATACGCAGTATTTT. Its protein is CSVEASGRKSTDTQYF. The rearrangement uses TRBV29-1 and TRBJ2-3, with 7 bases that match TRBD2. Looked up from germline, CDR1 is SQVTM and CDR2 is ANQGSEA. This CDR3 is 16 amino acids long. The J segment lost 2 bases and the V segment lost 3 bases, leaving 11 bases of the junction unmatched.

This clonotype came up many times. The V gene is TRBV14, the J gene TRBJ2-7; 8 bases map to TRBD1. The CDR3 spans 15 residues. Germline CDR1 SGHDN, CDR2 FVKESK. J was trimmed by 2 bases and V by 1 base; bases with no gene match: 4. The CDR3 DNA reads as TGTGCCAGCAGCCAAGGTCCACAGGGGGCCTACGAGCAGTACTTC. Its protein is CASSQGPQGAYEQYF.

At least ten counts were recorded for this clonotype. The chain carries TRBV25-1 and TRBJ2-1, with D tentatively TRBD2 (6 bases). The CDR3 runs to 20 residues. Germline values: CDR1 MGHDK, CDR2 SYGVNS. Trimming shortened V by 4 bases and J by 4 bases, and 29 bases separated the two germline ends. CDR3 bases: TGTGCCAGCAGTGGGGTAGAGGTAGCGGTAGATGAGGCTCAGTACAATGAGCAGTTCTTC. It is translated as CASSGVEVAVDEAQYNEQFF.

J is TRBJ2-2 and V is TRBV6-6, with D uncertain. Trimming stripped 8 bases from V and 1 base from J, with 14 bases between. The germline V gene encodes CDR1 MNHNY and CDR2 SVGAGI (reference sequence). There are 15 residues in the CDR3. The CDR3 coding sequence is TGTGCCAGCTGTTTCTCGGTCAGGAACACCGGGGAGCTGTTTTTT. Residues: CASCFSVRNTGELFF.

This clonotype was recorded at least ten times. The J gene is TRBJ1-1, the V gene TRBV5-1; D may be TRBD1 (5 bases). The germline CDR1 and CDR2 sequences are SGHRS and YFSETQ. The CDR3 sequence is 16 residues long. Trimming removed 4 bases from V and 0 bases from J, with 16 bases in between. The CDR3 DNA reads TGCGCCAGCAGCCCAAGAATAGGGACGGTGAACACTGAAGCTTTCTTT. Translating it yields CASSPRIGTVNTEAFF.

This clonotype was detected ten times or more. This sequence joins TRBV11-2 and TRBJ1-3; D remains ambiguous. In germline, CDR1 is SGHAT, CDR2 FQNNGV. V lost 5 bases and J 2 bases, leaving 16 bases between the germline ends. The CDR3 totals 16 residues. CDR3 sequence reads: CASSQMRFGAGNTIYF. In DNA form, the CDR3 reads TGTGCCAGCAGCCAAATGAGGTTTGGGGCTGGAAACACCATATATTTT. Based on the CDR3 plus reference TRBV11-2 and TRBJ1-3, the full variable domain is EAGVAQSPRYKIIEKRQSVAFWCNPISGHATLYWYQQILGQGPKLLIQFQNNGVVDDSQLPKDRFSAERLKGVDSTLKIQPAKLEDSAVYLCASSQMRFGAGNTIYFGEGSWLTVV.

There are a few counts of this clonotype. The V gene is TRBV2, the J gene TRBJ2-4, with 8 bases that match TRBD1. CDR1 is SNHLY and CDR2 is FYNNEI in the germline V gene. The CDR3 runs 15 residues. The junction had 5 bases not matched to a gene; V was cut back by 7 bases and J by 0 bases. CDR3: CASKGQALAKNIQYF. CDR3 nucleotides: TGTGCCAGCAAGGGACAGGCTCTAGCCAAAAACATTCAGTACTTC.

Note on this clonotype: Just one base apart from a much larger clone, this may be a read error. This rearrangement joins TRBV6-5 to TRBJ2-7; 11 positions match TRBD1. The J call is doubtful: the DNA matches TRBJ2-1 better. Per germline, CDR1 MNHEY and CDR2 SVGAGI. The CDR3 has 14 amino acids. The CDR3 DNA follows: TGTGCCAGCAGTTATCGGACAGGGGGCTACGAGCAGTTCTTC. This translates into CASSYRTGGYEQFF.

This clonotype was counted at least ten times. V usage is TRBV6-2 or TRBV6-3 and J usage is TRBJ2-3; D perhaps matches TRBD1 (6 bases). This CDR3 region has 14 residues. Germline loops: CDR1 MNHEY, CDR2 SVGEGT. With 8 bases removed from V and 0 bases from J, the gap between germline ends came to 12 bases. CDR3 in DNA: TGTGCCAGCTCGGGACAAGCAAGCACAGATACGCAGTATTTT. Translating gives CASSGQASTDTQYF.

This clonotype turned up a few times. The chain uses TRBV27 and TRBJ2-7; a weak D match, TRBD2 (6 bases). Germline assignment: CDR1 MNHEY and CDR2 SMNVEV (reference sequence). The CDR3 has 15 amino acids. V was pared by 3 bases and J by 4 bases, with 16 bases between. The CDR3 here is CASSFFGGGDYEQYF. CDR3 nucleotides: TGTGCCAGCAGTTTTTTCGGGGGAGGCGATTACGAGCAGTACTTC.

This clonotype occurred a few times. The CDR3 region is CASSYGPSGRGYEQFF. Here the CDR3 DNA reads TGTGCCAGCAGTTACGGGCCTAGCGGGAGGGGGTATGAGCAGTTCTTC. The V and J genes are TRBV6-5 and TRBJ2-1; TRBD2 matches 12 bases. Germline loops: CDR1 MNHEY, CDR2 SVGAGI. V lost 2 bases, J lost 8 bases, and 7 bases stayed unmatched. The CDR3 is made up of 16 amino acids.

This clonotype was picked up many times. The chain joins TRBV2 to TRBJ2-7, with D maybe TRBD2 (5 bases). CDR1 is SNHLY and CDR2 is FYNNEI in the germline V gene. The CDR3 is 14 amino acids. V was cut by 8 bases and J by 5 bases, with 19 bases left in between. The CDR3 protein is CASLAAGVRDEQYF. The CDR3 DNA sequence: TGTGCCAGCCTAGCTGCCGGGGTAAGGGACGAGCAGTACTTC.

This clonotype appeared many times. The chain employs TRBV7-2 and TRBJ1-5, with D tentatively TRBD1 (6 bases). Trimming stripped 9 bases from V and 9 bases from J, with 18 bases between. CDR1 is SGHTA, CDR2 FQGNSA, per germline. CDR3 length: 13 residues. The chain's CDR3 is CASTTGRGRPQHF. Here the CDR3 DNA reads TGTGCCAGTACTACAGGGAGGGGTCGGCCCCAGCATTTT.

The rearrangement links TRBV19 to TRBJ1-4; D might be TRBD1 (5 bases). CDR1 and CDR2 from the germline V gene are LNHDA and SQIVND (reference sequence). The CDR3 contains 18 residues. Between the trimmed V and J ends, which lost 3 bases and 0 bases, there was a span of 17 bases. CDR3 sequence (DNA): TGTGCCAGTAGTATGTGGCAGGGAGTAGGTCCAACTAATGAAAAACTGTTTTTT. Its protein is CASSMWQGVGPTNEKLFF.

The rearrangement links TRBV18 to TRBJ1-1; 10 bases map to TRBD1. The V gene's germline CDR1 is KGHSH and CDR2 LQKENI. Trimming removed 6 bases from V and 6 bases from J; junction bases left unmatched: 16. CDR3 length: 17 amino acids. The chain's CDR3 is CASSPSPGQGFAAEAFF. The CDR3 DNA sequence: TGTGCCAGCTCTCCATCTCCGGGACAGGGGTTTGCCGCTGAAGCTTTCTTT.

The rearrangement uses TRBV10-3 and TRBJ2-7; 10 bases are a match to TRBD2. This CDR3 region has 14 residues. Trimming at V came to 10 bases and at J to 7 bases, leaving 13 bases not matched to a gene. CDR1 is ENHRY and CDR2 is SYGVKD in the germline V gene. The CDR3 DNA reads TGTGCCACCGCCGCCGAGCGGGAGGGCAATGAGCAGTACTTC. Translated: CATAAEREGNEQYF.

This rearrangement joins TRBV7-8 to TRBJ1-1, with D possibly TRBD1 on 5 matching bases. CDR1 and CDR2 from the germline V gene are SGHVS and FQNEAQ. V was pared by 8 bases and J by 0 bases, with 19 bases between. The CDR3 runs 16 residues. CDR3 residues: CASGPNWGGVNTEAFF. Written as DNA, the CDR3 is TGTGCCAGCGGCCCAAACTGGGGGGGGGTGAACACTGAAGCTTTCTTT.

The V gene is TRBV12-3 or TRBV12-4, the J gene TRBJ1-2; tentatively, D is TRBD1 (6 bases). The length of the CDR3 is 14 residues. Trimming stripped 3 bases from V and 5 bases from J, with 13 bases between. The CDR3, as DNA: TGTGCCAGCAGTTTGATCGGCCAGGGGTATGGCTACACCTTC. Protein sequence: CASSLIGQGYGYTF.

CDR3 sequence reads: CSARKGDRATEAFF. CDR3 in DNA: TGCAGTGCTAGAAAGGGGGACAGGGCCACTGAAGCTTTCTTT. The gene calls are TRBV20-1 and TRBJ1-1, with 9 bases matching TRBD1. The CDR3 loop spans 14 amino acids. The germline V gene has CDR1 DFQATT and CDR2 SNEGSKA (reference sequence). V gave up 2 bases and J gave up 4 bases; unmatched junction bases: 5.